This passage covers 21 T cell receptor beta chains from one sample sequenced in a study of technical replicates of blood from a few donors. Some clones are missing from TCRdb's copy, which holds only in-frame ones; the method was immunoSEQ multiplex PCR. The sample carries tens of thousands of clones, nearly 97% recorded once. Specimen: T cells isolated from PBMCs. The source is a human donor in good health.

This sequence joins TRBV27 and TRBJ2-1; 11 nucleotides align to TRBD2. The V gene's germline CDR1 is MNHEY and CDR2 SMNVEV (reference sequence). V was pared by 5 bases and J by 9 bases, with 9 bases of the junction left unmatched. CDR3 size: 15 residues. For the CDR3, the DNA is TGTGCCAGCAGTCAACCGGGACTAGCGGTGGGTGAGCAGTTCTTC. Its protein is CASSQPGLAVGEQFF.

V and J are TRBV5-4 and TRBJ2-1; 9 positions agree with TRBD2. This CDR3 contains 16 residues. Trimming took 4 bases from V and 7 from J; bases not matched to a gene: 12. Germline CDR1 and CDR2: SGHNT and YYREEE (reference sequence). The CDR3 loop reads CASSGKTSGDTNEQFF. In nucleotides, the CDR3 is TGTGCCAGCAGCGGCAAGACTAGCGGAGACACTAATGAGCAGTTCTTC. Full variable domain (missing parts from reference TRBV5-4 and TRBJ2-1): ETGVTQSPTHLIKTRGQQVTLRCSSQSGHNTVSWYQQALGQGPQFIFQYYREEENGRGNFPPRFSGLQFPNYSSELNVNALELDDSALYLCASSGKTSGDTNEQFFGPGTRLTVL.

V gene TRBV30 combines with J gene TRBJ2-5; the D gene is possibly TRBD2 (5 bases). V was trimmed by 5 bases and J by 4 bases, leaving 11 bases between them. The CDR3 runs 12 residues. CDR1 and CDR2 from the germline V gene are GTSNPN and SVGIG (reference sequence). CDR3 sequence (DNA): TGTGCCTGGGGACTTCGGTCAGAGACCCAGTACTTC. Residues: CAWGLRSETQYF.

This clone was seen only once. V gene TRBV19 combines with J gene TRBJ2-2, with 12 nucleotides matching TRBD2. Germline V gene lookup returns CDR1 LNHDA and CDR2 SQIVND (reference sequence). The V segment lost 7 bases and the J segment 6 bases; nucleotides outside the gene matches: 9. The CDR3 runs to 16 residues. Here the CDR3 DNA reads TGTGCCAGTAAAAATAGACTAGCGGGAGATTCCGGGGAGCTGTTTTTT. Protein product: CASKNRLAGDSGELFF. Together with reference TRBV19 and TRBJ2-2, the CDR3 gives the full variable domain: DGGITQSPKYLFRKEGQNVTLSCEQNLNHDAMYWYRQDPGQGLRLIYYSQIVNDFQKGDIAEGYSVSREKKESFPLTVTSAQKNPTAFYLCASKNRLAGDSGELFFGEGSRLTVL.

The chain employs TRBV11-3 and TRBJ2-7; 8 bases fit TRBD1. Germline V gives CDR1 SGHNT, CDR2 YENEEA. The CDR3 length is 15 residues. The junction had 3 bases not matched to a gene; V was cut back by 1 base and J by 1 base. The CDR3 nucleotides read TGTGCCAGCAGCTTAGGATACAGGGGGTCCTACGAGCAGTACTTC. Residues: CASSLGYRGSYEQYF. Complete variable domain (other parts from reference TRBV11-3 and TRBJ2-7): EAGVVQSPRYKIIEKKQPVAFWCNPISGHNTLYWYLQNLGQGPELLIRYENEEAVDDSQLPKDRFSAERLKGVDSTLKIQPAELGDSAVYLCASSLGYRGSYEQYFGPGTRLTVT.

The CDR3 DNA follows: TGTGCCAGCAGCCCCTATACAACTAATGAAAAACTGTTTTTT. This encodes CASSPYTTNEKLFF. The chain employs TRBV14 and TRBJ1-4; D remains unclear. CDR3 length equals 14 residues. The V end lost 4 bases, the J end lost 0 bases, and 6 bases lay between the germline ends. Germline CDR1 reads SGHDN; CDR2 reads FVKESK.

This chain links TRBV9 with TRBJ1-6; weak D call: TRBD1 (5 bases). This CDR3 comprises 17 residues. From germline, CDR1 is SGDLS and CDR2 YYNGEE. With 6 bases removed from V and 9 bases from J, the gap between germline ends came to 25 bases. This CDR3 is CASTKTGGDLESSPLHF. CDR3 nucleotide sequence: TGTGCCAGCACCAAGACCGGAGGGGATCTTGAAAGTTCACCCCTCCACTTT.

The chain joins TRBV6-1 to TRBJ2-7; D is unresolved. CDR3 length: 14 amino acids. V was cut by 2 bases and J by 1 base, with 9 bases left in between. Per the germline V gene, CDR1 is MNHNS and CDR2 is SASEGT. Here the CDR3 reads CASSEQTFSYEQYF. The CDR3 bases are TGTGCCAGCAGTGAACAGACATTTTCCTACGAGCAGTACTTC.

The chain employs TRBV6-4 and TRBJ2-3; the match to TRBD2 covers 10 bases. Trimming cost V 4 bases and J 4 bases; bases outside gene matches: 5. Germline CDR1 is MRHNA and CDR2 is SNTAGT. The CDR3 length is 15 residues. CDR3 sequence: CASSARAGGADTQYF. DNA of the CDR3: TGTGCCAGCAGTGCGCGAGCGGGAGGGGCAGATACGCAGTATTTT.

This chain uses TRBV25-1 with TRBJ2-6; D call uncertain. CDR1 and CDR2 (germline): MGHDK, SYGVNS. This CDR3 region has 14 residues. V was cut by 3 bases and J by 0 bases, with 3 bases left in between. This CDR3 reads CASSDNSGANVLTF. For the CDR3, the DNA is TGTGCCAGCAGTGACAACTCTGGGGCCAACGTCCTGACTTTC.

The CDR3 loop is CASRTAGTDTQYF. CDR3 coding DNA: TGTGCCAGTCGTACGGCGGGCACAGATACGCAGTATTTT. The V gene is TRBV27, the J gene TRBJ2-3; D gene uncertain. V was cut by 9 bases and J by 1 base, with 11 bases left in between. Germline CDR1 is MNHEY and CDR2 is SMNVEV (reference sequence). The CDR3 is made up of 13 amino acids.

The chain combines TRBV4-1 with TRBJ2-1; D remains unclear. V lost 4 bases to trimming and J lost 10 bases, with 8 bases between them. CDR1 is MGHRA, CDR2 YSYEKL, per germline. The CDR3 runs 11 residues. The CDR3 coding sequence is TGCGCCAGCAGCCGGAGTAAAGAGCAGTTCTTC. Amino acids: CASSRSKEQFF.

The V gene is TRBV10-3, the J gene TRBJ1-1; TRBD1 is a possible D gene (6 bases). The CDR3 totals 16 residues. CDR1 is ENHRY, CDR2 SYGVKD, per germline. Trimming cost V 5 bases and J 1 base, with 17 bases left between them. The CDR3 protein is CAISSPGALENTEAFF. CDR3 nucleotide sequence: TGTGCCATCAGTAGCCCAGGGGCTCTGGAGAACACTGAAGCTTTCTTT.

The CDR3: CASSVVEGGLDEQFF. In DNA, the CDR3 is TGTGCCAGCAGCGTAGTGGAAGGGGGTTTGGATGAGCAGTTCTTC. The chain uses TRBV9 and TRBJ2-1, with TRBD1 as a possible D gene (6 bases). The CDR3 loop spans 15 amino acids. Germline-derived CDR1 and CDR2 are SGDLS and YYNGEE. V lost 0 bases to trimming and J lost 8 bases, with 15 bases between them.

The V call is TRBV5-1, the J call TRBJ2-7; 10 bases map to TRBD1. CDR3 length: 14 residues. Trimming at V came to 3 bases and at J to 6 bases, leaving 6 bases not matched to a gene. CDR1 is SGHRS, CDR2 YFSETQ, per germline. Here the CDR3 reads CASSSPGQGSEQYF. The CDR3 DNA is TGCGCCAGCAGCTCCCCGGGACAGGGGTCCGAGCAGTACTTC.

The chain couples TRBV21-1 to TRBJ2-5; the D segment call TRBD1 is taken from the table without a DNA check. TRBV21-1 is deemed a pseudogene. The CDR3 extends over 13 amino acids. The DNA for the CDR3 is TGTGCCGAAGGCCAGGGGGACCAAGAGACCCAGTACTTC. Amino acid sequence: CAEGQGDQETQYF.

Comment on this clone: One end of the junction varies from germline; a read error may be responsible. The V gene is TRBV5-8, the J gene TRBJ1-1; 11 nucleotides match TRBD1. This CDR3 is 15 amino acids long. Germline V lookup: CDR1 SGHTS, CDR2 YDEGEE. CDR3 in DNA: TGTGCCAGCAGCGGGGGACAGGGGGTGAAGACTGAAGCTTTCTTT. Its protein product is CASSGGQGVKTEAFF.

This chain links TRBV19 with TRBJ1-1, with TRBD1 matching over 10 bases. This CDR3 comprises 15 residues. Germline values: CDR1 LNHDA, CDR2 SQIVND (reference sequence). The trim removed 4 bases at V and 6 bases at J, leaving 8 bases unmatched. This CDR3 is CASSTPGQGKAEAFF. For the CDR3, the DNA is TGTGCCAGTAGTACACCGGGACAGGGGAAGGCTGAAGCTTTCTTT.

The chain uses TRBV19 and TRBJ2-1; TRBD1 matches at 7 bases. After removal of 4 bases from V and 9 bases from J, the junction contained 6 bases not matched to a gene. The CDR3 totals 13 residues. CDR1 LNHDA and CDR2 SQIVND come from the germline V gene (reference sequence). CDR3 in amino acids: CASSSQQGTEQFF. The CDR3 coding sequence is TGTGCCAGTAGTAGCCAACAGGGGACTGAGCAGTTCTTC.

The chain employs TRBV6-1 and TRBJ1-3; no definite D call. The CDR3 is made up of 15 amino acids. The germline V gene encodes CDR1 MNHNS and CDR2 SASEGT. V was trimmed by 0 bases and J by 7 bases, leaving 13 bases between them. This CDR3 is CASSEADSPRNTIYF. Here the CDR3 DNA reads TGTGCCAGCAGTGAAGCGGACTCCCCCCGGAACACCATATATTTT.

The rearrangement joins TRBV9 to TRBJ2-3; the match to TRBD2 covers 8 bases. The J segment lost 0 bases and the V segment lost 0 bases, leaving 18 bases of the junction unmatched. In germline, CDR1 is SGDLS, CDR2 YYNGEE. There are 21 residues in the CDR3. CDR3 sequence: CASSVATYPAGARLSTDTQYF. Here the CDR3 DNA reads TGTGCCAGCAGCGTAGCTACCTATCCAGCGGGGGCCCGCCTCAGCACAGATACGCAGTATTTT.